The T cell receptor beta chain described here comes from a study of metastatic and nonmetastatic thyroid tumors. Study-level background: From malignant and benign thyroid patients, repertoires in blood and in tumor or nodule tissue were compared. Study observations and caveats: A significant increase in TCR beta diversity was reportedly seen in malignant thyroid tumors relative to benign nodules, in blood and tumor.

Germline values: CDR1 MNHNS, CDR2 SASEGT. The CDR3 length is 13 residues. Trimming pared 8 bases from V and 0 bases from J, leaving 10 bases between. Thyroid surgery took place with no prior treatment in any patient. TCRdb reanalyzed the PCR reads with MiXCR. The sample yields some 93,000 clones, more than 9.5% seen once. This clone was detected only a few times. No antigen is known for it. Sequencing was performed on blood. This rearrangement joins TRBV6-1 to TRBJ1-2; weak D call: TRBD1 (5 bases). The source of this sequence is a female donor with papillary thyroid cancer or a benign thyroid nodule (not recorded which). Some clones in this sample may be carry-over from other donors' samples. The CDR3 protein is CASGPGPNYGYTF. CDR3 sequence (DNA): TGTGCCAGCGGGCCGGGGCCTAACTATGGCTACACCTTC.